What follows are 25 T cell receptor beta chains derived from one specimen sequenced in a study of graft-versus-host responses after intestinal transplantation (dated by TCRdb to about 2021). The library was built by means of the immunoSEQ multiplex PCR assay. TCRdb mirrors the immuneACCESS table, restricted to in-frame sequences. Some clones are absent from its copies; in checked studies, under half trace to an unresolved V gene, and the reason for the others is unknown. This sample lists approximately 63,000 clones; approximately 94% were detected once. Of the sample, 0.38% falls within the top ten clones. Their target antigens are unknown. The time point label for this specimen denotes: cells obtained before transplantation from donor or recipient. The starting material was unstimulated CD4+ T cells sorted from spleen or lymph node cells, obtained before transplant. The source of these receptors is a human donor who was the organ donor for an intestinal transplant.

V is TRBV7-2 and J is TRBJ1-2, with D tentatively TRBD1 (5 bases). V dropped 1 base and J dropped 4 bases, with 13 bases sitting between them. CDR3 length: 15 residues. CDR1 and CDR2 from the germline V gene are SGHTA and FQGNSA. The CDR3 nucleotides are TGTGCCAGCAGCTTAGTTGACCGGGACCTCTATGGCTACACCTTC. It is translated as CASSLVDRDLYGYTF.

This chain links TRBV29-1 with TRBJ2-3; no firm D call. The CDR3 loop spans 12 amino acids. V lost 3 bases and J 3 bases, leaving 7 bases between the germline ends. Germline-derived CDR1 and CDR2 are SQVTM and ANQGSEA. The CDR3 DNA reads TGCAGCGTTGAGCCCTCGACAGATACGCAGTATTTT. This translates into CSVEPSTDTQYF.

The rearrangement uses TRBV13 and TRBJ1-2; D possibly corresponds to TRBD1 (5 bases). CDR1 and CDR2 (germline): PRHDT, FYEKMQ (reference sequence). V lost 4 bases to trimming and J lost 4 bases, with 13 bases between them. This CDR3 is built from 14 residues. CDR3: CASSSRGHGYGYTF. The CDR3 DNA follows: TGTGCCAGCAGCTCAAGGGGCCACGGCTATGGCTACACCTTC.

The chain uses TRBV5-4 and TRBJ2-2; D might be TRBD1 (5 bases). The CDR3 totals 17 residues. Per the germline V gene, CDR1 is SGHNT and CDR2 is YYREEE (reference sequence). Deletions cut 3 bases from V and 6 bases from J, with 21 bases between. CDR3 bases: TGTGCCAGCAGCTCAAAACCAAACCCAGGGCCACCCGGGGAGCTGTTTTTT. Translation: CASSSKPNPGPPGELFF.

The CDR3 region is CAIKPGLPYNEQFF. CDR3 sequence (DNA): TGTGCCATAAAACCGGGACTACCCTACAATGAGCAGTTCTTC. The chain is built from TRBV9 and TRBJ2-1, with 7 bases fitting TRBD2. Germline CDR1 is SGDLS and CDR2 is YYNGEE. This CDR3 spans 14 amino acids. Unmatched junction bases numbered 8, after V lost 9 bases and J lost 2 bases.

The rearrangement joins TRBV2 to TRBJ1-3, with TRBD1 as a possible D gene (6 bases). The V gene's germline CDR1 is SNHLY and CDR2 FYNNEI. Trimming removed 0 bases from V and 16 bases from J, with 10 bases in between. The CDR3 is 11 amino acids. The CDR3 reads CASSEARGTYF. For the CDR3, the DNA is TGTGCCAGCAGTGAAGCAAGGGGGACCTATTTT.

This clone was found once. The J gene is TRBJ2-6, the V gene TRBV5-1, with D unresolved. The germline V gene has CDR1 SGHRS and CDR2 YFSETQ. CDR3 size: 15 residues. V was cut by 1 base and J by 0 bases, with 5 bases left in between. The CDR3 sequence is CASSLLISGANVLTF. DNA of the CDR3: TGCGCCAGCAGCTTGTTGATCTCTGGGGCCAACGTCCTGACTTTC.

J is TRBJ1-1 and V is TRBV7-3; the D is unclear. Germline CDR1 SGHTA, CDR2 FQGTGA. V was trimmed by 5 bases and J by 3 bases, leaving 10 bases between them. This CDR3 has 13 residues. The chain's CDR3 is CASSPLGYTEAFF. The CDR3 DNA sequence: TGTGCCAGCAGCCCCTTAGGGTACACTGAAGCTTTCTTT.

V usage is TRBV5-1 and J usage is TRBJ2-7; D not certain. V was cut by 5 bases and J by 3 bases, with 15 bases left in between. Per germline, CDR1 SGHRS and CDR2 YFSETQ. CDR3 size: 14 residues. CDR3 coding DNA: TGCGCCAGCAGTCGTGTGATGGGTAACTACGAGCAGTACTTC. Translation: CASSRVMGNYEQYF.

In DNA, the CDR3 is TGCGCCAGCAGCCAAGAAGGTCGGGAGGGACAGCCCCAGCATTTT. Protein product: CASSQEGREGQPQHF. V gene TRBV4-1 combines with J gene TRBJ1-5; D remains unclear. This CDR3 is 15 amino acids long. Looked up from germline, CDR1 is MGHRA and CDR2 is YSYEKL. The germline V and J ends were trimmed by 0 bases and 7 bases, with 13 bases remaining between them.

About this clone itself: Other DNA variants within this sample encode the same CDR3. V is TRBV11-2 and J is TRBJ2-7; D unresolved. The CDR3 spans 12 residues. The germline V gene has CDR1 SGHAT and CDR2 FQNNGV. V was clipped by 1 base and J by 2 bases, with 3 bases between them. CDR3 DNA sequence: TGTGCCAGCAGCTTAGCTCCCTACGAGCAGTACTTC. This sequence encodes CASSLAPYEQYF.

The chain couples TRBV10-3 to TRBJ2-1; 10 bases map to TRBD2. The CDR3 extends over 16 amino acids. The V gene's germline CDR1 is ENHRY and CDR2 SYGVKD. The V segment lost 7 bases and the J segment 8 bases; nucleotides outside the gene matches: 14. The CDR3 is CAIKRIAGGRSDEQFF. As DNA, the CDR3 is TGTGCCATCAAACGGATAGCGGGGGGTCGGAGCGATGAGCAGTTCTTC.

The chain employs TRBV11-2 and TRBJ2-7; D may correspond to TRBD1 or TRBD2 (5 bases each). Germline CDR1 and CDR2: SGHAT and FQNNGV. The V end was cut by 2 bases, the J end by 3 bases, with 11 bases between. The CDR3 runs 14 residues. The CDR3 protein is CASSLTGTSYEQYF. For the CDR3, the DNA is TGTGCCAGCAGCTTAACCGGGACGAGCTACGAGCAGTACTTC.

The chain is built from TRBV6-6 and TRBJ2-1, with a possible D match to TRBD1 (6 bases). CDR1 and CDR2 from the germline V gene are MNHNY and SVGAGI (reference sequence). The ends were cut back, 11 bases at V and 5 bases at J, with 13 bases in the middle. This CDR3 has 12 amino acids. This CDR3 reads CALRQGNNEQFF. CDR3 nucleotide sequence: TGTGCCTTACGGCAGGGGAACAATGAGCAGTTCTTC.

This chain uses TRBV11-3 with TRBJ2-2; TRBD2 matches 7 bases. V lost 5 bases and J lost 0; bases outside the gene matches: 6. The CDR3 has 16 residues. Germline CDR1 SGHNT, CDR2 YENEEA. CDR3: CASSPTSAANTGELFF. CDR3 DNA sequence: TGTGCCAGCAGCCCTACTAGCGCCGCGAACACCGGGGAGCTGTTTTTT.

The CDR3 sequence is CASSDRDRVGGNTIYF. The CDR3 DNA is TGTGCCAGCAGTGATCGGGACAGGGTGGGAGGAAACACCATATATTTT. The chain uses TRBV25-1 and TRBJ1-3, with 9 bases fitting TRBD1. The length of the CDR3 is 16 residues. CDR1 and CDR2 (germline): MGHDK, SYGVNS. Trimming removed 3 bases from V and 4 bases from J; junction bases left unmatched: 7.

This chain links TRBV29-1 with TRBJ2-6; D unclear. Trimming left V 7 bases short and J 0 bases short, with 10 bases between. The CDR3 runs to 14 residues. CDR1 is SQVTM, CDR2 ANQGSEA, per germline. The CDR3 nucleotides read TGCAGCGCCCCCATGAACTCTGGGGCCAACGTCCTGACTTTC. It translates to CSAPMNSGANVLTF.

This clone was seen just once. The chain combines TRBV9 with TRBJ2-7; 10 positions agree with TRBD2. Germline V gene lookup returns CDR1 SGDLS and CDR2 YYNGEE. The length of the CDR3 is 16 residues. J lost 5 bases, V lost 4 bases, and 12 bases had no gene match. The CDR3 spells CASSRLERGGRDEQYF. CDR3 DNA: TGTGCCAGCAGCCGCTTGGAGCGGGGGGGCCGCGACGAGCAGTACTTC.

The V call is TRBV11-3, the J call TRBJ2-2, with 10 bases lining up with TRBD1. CDR3 length: 16 residues. V lost 5 bases to trimming and J lost 0 bases; unmatched junction nucleotides: 3. In germline, CDR1 is SGHNT, CDR2 YENEEA. CDR3 DNA: TGTGCCAGCAGCCCCGGGACAGGGGCGAACACCGGGGAGCTGTTTTTT. Amino acid sequence: CASSPGTGANTGELFF.

DNA of the CDR3: TGTGCCAGCAGCACCCACAGGGGCGGCACAGATACGCAGTATTTT. Its translation is CASSTHRGGTDTQYF. This sequence joins TRBV7-2 and TRBJ2-3; 7 nucleotides align to TRBD1. The CDR3 loop spans 15 amino acids. Trimming removed 5 bases from V and 1 base from J; junction bases left unmatched: 6. In germline, CDR1 is SGHTA, CDR2 FQGNSA.

The chain is built from TRBV29-1 and TRBJ2-7; TRBD1 aligns across 7 bases. Unmatched junction bases numbered 12, after V lost 7 bases and J lost 6 bases. The CDR3 length is 13 residues. Germline V gene data show CDR1 as SQVTM and CDR2 as ANQGSEA. CDR3 DNA: TGCAGCGCCAGATCCGACAGGGCTTCCGAGCAGTACTTC. Encoded protein: CSARSDRASEQYF.

This chain joins TRBV5-1 and TRBJ1-5, with unresolved D. The CDR3 totals 15 residues. CDR1 and CDR2 from the germline V gene are SGHRS and YFSETQ. With 1 base removed from V and 0 bases from J, the gap between germline ends came to 8 bases. The DNA for the CDR3 is TGCGCCAGCAGCTTGTCCGGGATTAGCAATCAGCCCCAGCATTTT. Translating gives CASSLSGISNQPQHF.

The chain employs TRBV7-3 and TRBJ2-3; 9 bases fit TRBD2. Germline V CDR1 and CDR2: SGHTA, FQGTGA. The CDR3 has 14 amino acids. The V and J ends lost 3 bases and 10 bases, in that order; junction bases with no gene match: 8. The CDR3 DNA follows: TGTGCCAGCAGCTTTGGCGGGGGGGCCCCGGCGCAGTATTTT. Translated, it gives CASSFGGGAPAQYF. Together with reference TRBV7-3 and TRBJ2-3, the CDR3 gives the full variable domain: GAGVSQTPSNKVTEKGKYVELRCDPISGHTALYWYRQSLGQGPEFLIYFQGTGAADDSGLPNDRFFAVRPEGSVSTLKIQRTERGDSAVYLCASSFGGGAPAQYFGPGTRLTVL.

This clone was picked up one time. CDR3 coding DNA: TGTGCCAGCACCGGGACAGGGCCTCCAGCTTTCTTT. Encoded protein: CASTGTGPPAFF. The rearrangement uses TRBV6-5 and TRBJ1-1; TRBD1 aligns across 9 bases. The germline CDR1 and CDR2 sequences are MNHEY and SVGAGI. V trimming: 7 bases; J trimming: 10 bases; junction bases outside the gene matches: 7. This CDR3 comprises 12 residues.

The V call is TRBV5-1, the J call TRBJ2-1, with TRBD1 identical over 11 bases. V was clipped by 4 bases and J by 6 bases; unmatched bases: 3. There are 14 residues in the CDR3. Germline lookup yields CDR1 SGHRS and CDR2 YFSETQ. In DNA, the CDR3 is TGCGCCAGCAGCACGGGACAGGGGGGCAATGAGCAGTTCTTC. This translates into CASSTGQGGNEQFF.